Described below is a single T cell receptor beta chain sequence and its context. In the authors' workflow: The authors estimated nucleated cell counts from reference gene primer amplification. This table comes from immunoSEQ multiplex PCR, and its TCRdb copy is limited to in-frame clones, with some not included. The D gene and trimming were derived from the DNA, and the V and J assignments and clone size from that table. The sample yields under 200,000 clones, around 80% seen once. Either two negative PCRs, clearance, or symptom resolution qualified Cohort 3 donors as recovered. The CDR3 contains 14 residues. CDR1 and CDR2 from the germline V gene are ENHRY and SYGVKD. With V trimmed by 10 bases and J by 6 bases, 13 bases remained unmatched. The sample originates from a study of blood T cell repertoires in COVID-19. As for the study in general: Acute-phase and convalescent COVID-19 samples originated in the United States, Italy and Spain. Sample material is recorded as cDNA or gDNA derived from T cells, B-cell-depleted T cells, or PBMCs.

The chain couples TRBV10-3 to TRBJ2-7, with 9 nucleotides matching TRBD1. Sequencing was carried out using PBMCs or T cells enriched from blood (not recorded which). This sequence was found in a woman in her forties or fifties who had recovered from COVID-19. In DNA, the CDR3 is TGTGCCACTAGGGACAGGGAGACAGAGGGCGAGCAGTACTTC. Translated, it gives CATRDRETEGEQYF.